This T cell receptor (beta chain) was captured by sequencing in a study of T cells expressing NK-cell markers (dated by TCRdb to 2020 to 2021). General notes on the study: TCR beta-chain repertoires were profiled in sorted CD3+CD56+NKG2C+, CD3+CD56+NKG2C- and CD3+CD56-NKG2C+ T-cell subsets from about 8 donors. Among the eight sequenced donors, only one was HCMV-seronegative, while the other seven were HCMV-seropositive. The eight sequenced donors were randomly selected healthy volunteers, three men and five women. Sequencing of the libraries produced 2 x 150 bp reads on Illumina HiSeq 2000/2500, MiSeq or NextSeq. The study at large found these results: In a handful of donors, the dominant CD3+CD56+NKG2C+ clonotypes were among the top 10 CD8+ clonotypes and accounted for about 1.0-7.5% of CD8+ T cells. Those dominant clonotypes were again the most abundant among CD3+CD56-NKG2C+ cells in a handful of donors, at about 25-60.1%. It remained unclear whether the expanded NKG2C-expressing T cell clones were specific for HCMV antigens.

Comment on this clonotype: Its target antigen remains unknown.

HCMV-specific IgG was detected in serum with a commercial ELISA kit to determine HCMV serostatus. Peripheral blood mononuclear cells were isolated from blood by Ficoll density gradient centrifugation. The instrument given in TCRdb is Illumina HiSeq 2000. 5'RACE template switching, by which a universal primer site and unique molecular identifiers were added, was used to make TCR beta cDNA libraries. cDNA synthesis was primed from the TCR beta constant segment and was followed by two successive PCR amplification steps. The authors' analysis ran thus. MIGEC was used to demultiplex reads and group reads by UMI, and MiTCR was used to assemble and quantify clonotypes. To exclude erroneous sequences, any TCR cDNA sequence not supported by at least two reads was discarded. The tcR package was used for downstream repertoire analysis, and clonotypes were matched across fractions by CDR3 nucleotide sequence plus V segment. VDJmatch was used to annotate antigen specificity against VDJdb, with one amino acid substitution in CDR3 permitted. After TCRdb reprocessed the reads, each CDR3 protein sequence was kept as one row, without DNA. For this entry, the V and J calls and clone size follow TCRdb and not the study's own pipeline. The sample table includes 550,000 to 600,000 distinct CDR3 sequences. Jointly, the top ten make up approximately 3.6% of the sample.

The CDR3 numbers 16 residues from cysteine through phenylalanine. DNA for this receptor is not on file. The germline V gene encodes CDR1 SGDLS and CDR2 YYNGEE. The rearranged segments are TRBV9 and TRBJ2-5. Sequenced material: blood T cells: a sorted CD56 or NKG2C T cell subset, CD4+ or CD8+ T cells, or bulk PBMC T cells (not recorded which). This receptor was identified in a man aged 18 to 29 in good health. Donor details come from another sample of the same person, matched by shared clones. The CDR3 region: CASSVGEDLYAETQYF.